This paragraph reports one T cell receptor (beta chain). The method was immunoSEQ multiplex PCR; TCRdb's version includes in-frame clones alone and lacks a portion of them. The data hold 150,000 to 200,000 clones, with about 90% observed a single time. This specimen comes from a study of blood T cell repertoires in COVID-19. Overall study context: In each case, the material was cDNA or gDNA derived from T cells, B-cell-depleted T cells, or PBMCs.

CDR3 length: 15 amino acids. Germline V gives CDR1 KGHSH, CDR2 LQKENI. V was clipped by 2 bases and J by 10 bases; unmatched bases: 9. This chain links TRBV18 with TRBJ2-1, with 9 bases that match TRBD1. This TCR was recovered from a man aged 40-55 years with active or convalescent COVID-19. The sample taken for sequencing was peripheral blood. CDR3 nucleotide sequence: TGTGCCAGCTCACCAGCACCGGGACAGGGCGGCGAGCAGTTCTTC. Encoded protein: CASSPAPGQGGEQFF.